This TCR beta chain is drawn from a study of beta chain features in type 1 diabetes. Expressed TCRB transcripts were sequenced after all isolated RNA was converted to cDNA. Method: immunoSEQ multiplex PCR; TCRdb's copy keeps in-frame clones and lacks some. This table has 430,000 or so clones, about an eighth appearing once. Trimming shortened V by 0 bases and J by 4 bases, and 9 bases separated the two germline ends. Germline assignment: CDR1 SGDLS and CDR2 YYNGEE. This CDR3 contains 14 residues. The chain carries TRBV9 and TRBJ2-3; D is perhaps TRBD1 (6 bases). The sequence was obtained from a woman between 18 and 29 years old in good health. Sequencing used naive CD4+ T cells from blood. The CDR3 DNA follows: TGTGCCAGCAGCGTAGGGACAGCTGCAGATACGCAGTATTTT. Protein product: CASSVGTAADTQYF.